This T cell receptor beta chain stems from a study of shared clonotypes between healthy human individuals. Generated by immunoSEQ multiplex PCR, the TCRdb table keeps only in-frame clones and is missing some. The sample contains 2.3 million or so clones, over 90% of which appear only once. Sequenced input: naive CD4+ T cells from PBMCs. The subset here: CD45RA+ positively selected. The source is a man aged 18-30 years in good health. Some clones in this sample may be carry-over from other donors' samples.

The CDR3 region is CASSFYSGDRPYGYTF. The CDR3 nucleotides are TGTGCCAGCAGTTTTTATTCTGGGGACAGACCCTATGGCTACACCTTC. The rearrangement joins TRBV28 to TRBJ1-2, with 7 nucleotides matching TRBD1. Looked up from germline, CDR1 is MDHEN and CDR2 is SYDVKM. Trimming took 3 bases from V and 4 from J; bases not matched to a gene: 11. The CDR3 has 16 residues.